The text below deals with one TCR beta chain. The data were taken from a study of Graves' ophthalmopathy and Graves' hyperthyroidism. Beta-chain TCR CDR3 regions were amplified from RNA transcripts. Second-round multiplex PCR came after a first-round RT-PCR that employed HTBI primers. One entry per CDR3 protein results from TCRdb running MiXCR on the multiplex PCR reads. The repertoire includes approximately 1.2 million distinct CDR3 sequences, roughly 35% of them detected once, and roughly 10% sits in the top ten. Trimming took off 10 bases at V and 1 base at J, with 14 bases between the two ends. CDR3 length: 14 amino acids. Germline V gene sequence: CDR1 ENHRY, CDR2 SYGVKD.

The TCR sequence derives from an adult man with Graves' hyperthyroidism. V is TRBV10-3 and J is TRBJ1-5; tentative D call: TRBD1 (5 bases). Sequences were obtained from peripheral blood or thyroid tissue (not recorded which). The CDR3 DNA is TGTGCCAGCAATGGAGGGGTCAGCAATCAGCCCCAGCATTTT. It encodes CASNGGVSNQPQHF.